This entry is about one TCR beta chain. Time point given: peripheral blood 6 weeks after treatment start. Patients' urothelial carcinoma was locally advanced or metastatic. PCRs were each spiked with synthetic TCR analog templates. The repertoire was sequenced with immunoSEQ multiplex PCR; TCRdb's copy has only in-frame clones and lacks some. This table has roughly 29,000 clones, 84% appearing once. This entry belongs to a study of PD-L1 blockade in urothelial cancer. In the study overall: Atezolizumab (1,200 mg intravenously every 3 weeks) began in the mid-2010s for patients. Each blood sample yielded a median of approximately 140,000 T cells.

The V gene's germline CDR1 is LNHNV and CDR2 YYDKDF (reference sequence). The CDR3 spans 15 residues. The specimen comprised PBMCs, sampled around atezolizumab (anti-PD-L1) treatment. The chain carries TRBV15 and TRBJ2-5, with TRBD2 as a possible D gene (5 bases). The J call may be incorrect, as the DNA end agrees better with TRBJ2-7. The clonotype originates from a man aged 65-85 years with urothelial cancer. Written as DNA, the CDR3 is TGTGCCACCAGCAGAGATCGGGGAGAATCCTACGAGCAGTACTTC. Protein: CATSRDRGESYEQYF.